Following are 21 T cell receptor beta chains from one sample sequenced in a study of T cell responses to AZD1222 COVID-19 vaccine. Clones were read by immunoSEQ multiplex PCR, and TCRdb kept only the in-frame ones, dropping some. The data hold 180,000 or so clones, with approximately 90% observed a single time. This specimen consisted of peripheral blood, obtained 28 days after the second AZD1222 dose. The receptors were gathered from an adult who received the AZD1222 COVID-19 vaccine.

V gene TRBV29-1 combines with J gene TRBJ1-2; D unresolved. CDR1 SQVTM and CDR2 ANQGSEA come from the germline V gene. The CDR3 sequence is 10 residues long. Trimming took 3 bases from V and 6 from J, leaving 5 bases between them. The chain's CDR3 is CSVDQDGYTF. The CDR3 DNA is TGCAGCGTTGATCAGGATGGCTACACCTTC.

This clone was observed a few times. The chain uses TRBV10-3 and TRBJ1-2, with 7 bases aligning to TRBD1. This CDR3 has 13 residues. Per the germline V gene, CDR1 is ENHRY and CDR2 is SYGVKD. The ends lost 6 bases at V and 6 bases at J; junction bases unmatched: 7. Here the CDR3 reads CAIRAGTANGYTF. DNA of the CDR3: TGTGCCATCAGGGCCGGGACAGCGAATGGCTACACCTTC.

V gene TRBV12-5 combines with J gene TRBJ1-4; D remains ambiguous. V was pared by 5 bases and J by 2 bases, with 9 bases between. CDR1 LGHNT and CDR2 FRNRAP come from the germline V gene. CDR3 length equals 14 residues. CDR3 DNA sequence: TGTGCTAGTGGTACCAACATCACTAATGAAAAACTGTTTTTT. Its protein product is CASGTNITNEKLFF.

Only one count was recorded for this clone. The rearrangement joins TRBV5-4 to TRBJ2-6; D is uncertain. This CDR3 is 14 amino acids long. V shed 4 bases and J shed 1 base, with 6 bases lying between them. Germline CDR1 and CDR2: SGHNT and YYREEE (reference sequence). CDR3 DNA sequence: TGTGCCAGCAGCGGTCTTTCTGGGGCCAACGTCCTGACTTTC. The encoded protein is CASSGLSGANVLTF.

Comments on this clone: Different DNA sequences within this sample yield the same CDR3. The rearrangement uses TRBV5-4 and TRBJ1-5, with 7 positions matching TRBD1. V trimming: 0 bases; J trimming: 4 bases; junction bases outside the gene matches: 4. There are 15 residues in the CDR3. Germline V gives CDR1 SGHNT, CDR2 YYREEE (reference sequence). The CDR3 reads CASSLVPGGNQPQHF. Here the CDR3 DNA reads TGTGCCAGCAGCTTGGTCCCAGGGGGAAATCAGCCCCAGCATTTT.

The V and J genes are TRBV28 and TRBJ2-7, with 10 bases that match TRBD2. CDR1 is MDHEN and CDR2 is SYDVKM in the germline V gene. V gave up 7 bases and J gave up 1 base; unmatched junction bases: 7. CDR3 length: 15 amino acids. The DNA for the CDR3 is TGTGCCAGCACCCCACTAGCGGGGTCGTCCTACGAGCAGTACTTC. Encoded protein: CASTPLAGSSYEQYF.

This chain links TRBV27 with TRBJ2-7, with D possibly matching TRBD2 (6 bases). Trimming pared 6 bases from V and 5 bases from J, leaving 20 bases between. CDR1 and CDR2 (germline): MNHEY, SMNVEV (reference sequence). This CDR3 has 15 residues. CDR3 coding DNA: TGTGCCAGCAGCAAGTCTGGCGGGGCATACGACGAGCAGTACTTC. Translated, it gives CASSKSGGAYDEQYF.

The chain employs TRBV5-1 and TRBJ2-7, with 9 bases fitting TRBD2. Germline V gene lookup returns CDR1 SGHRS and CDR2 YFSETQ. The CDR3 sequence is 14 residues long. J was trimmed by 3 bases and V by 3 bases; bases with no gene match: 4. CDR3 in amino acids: CASSSLAGNYEQYF. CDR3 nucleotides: TGCGCCAGCAGCTCGCTAGCGGGAAACTACGAGCAGTACTTC.

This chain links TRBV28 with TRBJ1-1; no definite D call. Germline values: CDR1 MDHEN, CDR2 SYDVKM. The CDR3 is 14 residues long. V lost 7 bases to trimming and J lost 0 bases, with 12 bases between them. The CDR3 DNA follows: TGTGCCAGCATCGAGAGATTTATGAACACTGAAGCTTTCTTT. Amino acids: CASIERFMNTEAFF.

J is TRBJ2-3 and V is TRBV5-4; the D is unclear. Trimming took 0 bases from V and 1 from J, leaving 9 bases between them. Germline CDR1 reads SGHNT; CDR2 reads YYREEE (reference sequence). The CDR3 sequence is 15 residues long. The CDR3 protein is CASSLVRPGTDTQYF. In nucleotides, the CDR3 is TGTGCCAGCAGCTTGGTCAGGCCGGGCACAGATACGCAGTATTTT.

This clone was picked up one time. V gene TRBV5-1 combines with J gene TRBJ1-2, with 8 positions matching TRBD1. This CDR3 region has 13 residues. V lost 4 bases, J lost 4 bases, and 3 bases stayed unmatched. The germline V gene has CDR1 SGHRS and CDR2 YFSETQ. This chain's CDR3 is CASSLGTGYGYTF. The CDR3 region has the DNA TGCGCCAGCAGCCTGGGGACAGGCTATGGCTACACCTTC.

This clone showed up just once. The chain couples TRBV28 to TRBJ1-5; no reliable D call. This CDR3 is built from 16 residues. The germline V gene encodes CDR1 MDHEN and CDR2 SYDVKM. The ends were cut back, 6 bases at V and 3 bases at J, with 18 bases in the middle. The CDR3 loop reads CASRTSGSGPNQPQHF. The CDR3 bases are TGTGCCAGCAGGACCTCGGGGTCCGGACCCAATCAGCCCCAGCATTTT.

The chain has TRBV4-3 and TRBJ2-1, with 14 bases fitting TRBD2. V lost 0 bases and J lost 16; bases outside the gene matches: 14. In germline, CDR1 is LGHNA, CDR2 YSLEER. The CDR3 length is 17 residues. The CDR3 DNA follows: TGCGCCAGCAGCCAAGACGCCTCTTCGGGACTAGCGGGAGCGGGTTTCTTC. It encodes CASSQDASSGLAGAGFF.

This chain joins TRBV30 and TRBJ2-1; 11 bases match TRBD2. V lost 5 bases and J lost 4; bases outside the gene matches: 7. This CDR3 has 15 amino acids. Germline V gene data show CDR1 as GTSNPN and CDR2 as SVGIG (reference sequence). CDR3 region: CAWALTSGMYNEQFF. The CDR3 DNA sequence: TGTGCCTGGGCCCTGACTAGCGGGATGTACAATGAGCAGTTCTTC.

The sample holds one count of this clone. Here the CDR3 DNA reads TGTGCCAGCACCCACGGGGGTTATAGTCAGCCCCAGCATTTT. Protein sequence: CASTHGGYSQPQHF. The chain employs TRBV6-1 and TRBJ1-5, with D perhaps TRBD1 (5 bases). V shed 7 bases and J shed 6 bases, with 16 bases lying between them. This CDR3 spans 14 amino acids. CDR1 and CDR2 (germline): MNHNS, SASEGT.

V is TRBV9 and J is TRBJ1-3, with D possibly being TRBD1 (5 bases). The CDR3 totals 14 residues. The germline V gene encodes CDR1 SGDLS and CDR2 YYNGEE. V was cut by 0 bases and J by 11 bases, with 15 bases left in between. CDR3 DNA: TGTGCCAGCAGCGTAGCTACCGGGGGGTACGCCATATATTTT. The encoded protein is CASSVATGGYAIYF.

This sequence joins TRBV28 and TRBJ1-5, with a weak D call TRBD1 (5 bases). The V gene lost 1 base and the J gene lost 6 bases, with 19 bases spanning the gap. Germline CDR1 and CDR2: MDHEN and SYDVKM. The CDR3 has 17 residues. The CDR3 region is CASSLFPRGGVGQPQHF. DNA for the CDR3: TGTGCCAGCAGTTTATTCCCAAGGGGAGGAGTTGGTCAGCCCCAGCATTTT.

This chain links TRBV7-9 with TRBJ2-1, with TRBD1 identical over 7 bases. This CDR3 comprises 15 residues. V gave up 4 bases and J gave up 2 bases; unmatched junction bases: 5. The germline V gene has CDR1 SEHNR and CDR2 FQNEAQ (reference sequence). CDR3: CASSYPDRAYNEQFF. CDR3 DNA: TGTGCCAGCAGCTATCCCGACAGGGCCTACAATGAGCAGTTCTTC.

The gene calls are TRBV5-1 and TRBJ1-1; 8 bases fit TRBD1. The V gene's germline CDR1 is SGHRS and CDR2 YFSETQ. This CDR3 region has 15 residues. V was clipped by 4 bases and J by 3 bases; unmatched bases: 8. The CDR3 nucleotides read TGCGCCAGCAGCCCTGTGGACAGGGACCACACTGAAGCTTTCTTT. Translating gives CASSPVDRDHTEAFF.

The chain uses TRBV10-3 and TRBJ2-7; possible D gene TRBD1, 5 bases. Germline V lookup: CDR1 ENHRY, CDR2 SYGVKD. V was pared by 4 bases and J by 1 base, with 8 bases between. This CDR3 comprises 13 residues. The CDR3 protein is CAISVQESYEQYF. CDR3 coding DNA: TGTGCCATCAGTGTACAGGAATCCTACGAGCAGTACTTC.

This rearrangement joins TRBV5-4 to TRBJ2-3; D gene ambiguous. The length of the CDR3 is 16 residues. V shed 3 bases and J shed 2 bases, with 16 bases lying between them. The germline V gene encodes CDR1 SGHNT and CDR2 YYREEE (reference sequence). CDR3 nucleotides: TGTGCCAGCAGCTCCTACCTTTCCACCTACACAGATACGCAGTATTTT. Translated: CASSSYLSTYTDTQYF.